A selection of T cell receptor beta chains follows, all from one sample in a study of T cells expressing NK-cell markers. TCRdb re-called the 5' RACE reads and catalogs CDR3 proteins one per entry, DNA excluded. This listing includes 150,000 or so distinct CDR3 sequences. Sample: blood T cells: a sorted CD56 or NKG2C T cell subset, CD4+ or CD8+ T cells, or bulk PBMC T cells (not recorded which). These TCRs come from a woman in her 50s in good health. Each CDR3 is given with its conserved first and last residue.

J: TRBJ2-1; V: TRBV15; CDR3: CATSREGTSGRSSYNEQFF
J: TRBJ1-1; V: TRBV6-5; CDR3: CASSPRRGRLNTEAFF
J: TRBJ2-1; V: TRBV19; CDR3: CASSIGTSVHNEQFF
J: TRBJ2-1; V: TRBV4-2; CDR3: CASSQAGGPGNEQFF
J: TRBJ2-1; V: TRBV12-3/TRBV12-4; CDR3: CASSNSGAGLAGGPYNEQFF
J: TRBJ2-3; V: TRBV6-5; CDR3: CASSYRIGGEDTQYF
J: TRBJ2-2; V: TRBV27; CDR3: CASSLGHNTGELFF
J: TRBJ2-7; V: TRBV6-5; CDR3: CASSSWDVKSQEQYF
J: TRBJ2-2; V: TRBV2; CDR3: CASSEAPTSRNTGELFF
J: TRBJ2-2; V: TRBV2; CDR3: CASRGSSGNTGELFF
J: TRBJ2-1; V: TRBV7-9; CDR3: CASSKIGLELEQFF
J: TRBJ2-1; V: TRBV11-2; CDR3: CASSYLNLNEQFF
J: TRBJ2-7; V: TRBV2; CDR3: CASSDTGLISYEQYF
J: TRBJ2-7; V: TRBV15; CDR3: CATSRDRGISYEQYF
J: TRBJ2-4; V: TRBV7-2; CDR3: CASSLFYSKNIQYF
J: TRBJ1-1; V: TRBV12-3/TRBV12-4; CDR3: CASTPEGGNTEAFF
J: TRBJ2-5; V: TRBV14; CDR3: CASSTPLSLAPETQYF
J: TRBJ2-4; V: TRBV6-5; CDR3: CASSYGVPQGLAGEAKNIQYF
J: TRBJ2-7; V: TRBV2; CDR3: CASSAETDYEQYF
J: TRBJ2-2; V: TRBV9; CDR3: CASSVDLAVNTGELFF
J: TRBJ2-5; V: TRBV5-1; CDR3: CASSRGRGETQYF
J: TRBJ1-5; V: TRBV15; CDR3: CATSRGRGEGQPQHF
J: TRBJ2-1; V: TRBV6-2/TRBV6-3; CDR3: CASSYFKTNEQFF
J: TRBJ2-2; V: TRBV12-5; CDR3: CASGLVGLAGASDTGELFF
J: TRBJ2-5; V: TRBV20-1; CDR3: CSARDHRQGGETQYF
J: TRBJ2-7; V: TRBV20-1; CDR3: CSARDPSGVFSYEQYF
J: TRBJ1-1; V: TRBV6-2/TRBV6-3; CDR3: CASSLDRDYTEAFF
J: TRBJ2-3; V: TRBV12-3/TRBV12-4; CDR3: CASSLLQGPTDTQYF
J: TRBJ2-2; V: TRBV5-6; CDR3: CASSFAGQGTGELFF
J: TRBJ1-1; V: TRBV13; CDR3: CASTMGSRGTEAFF
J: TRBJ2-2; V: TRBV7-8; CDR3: CASSLGTGNTGELFF
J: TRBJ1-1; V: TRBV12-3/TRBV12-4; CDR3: CASRYDRNTEAFF
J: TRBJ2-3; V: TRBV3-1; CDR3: CASSSPAGVTDTQYF
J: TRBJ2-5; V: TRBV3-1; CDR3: CASSQASVLESGETQYF
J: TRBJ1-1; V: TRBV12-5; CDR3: CASGLGTGMNTEAFF
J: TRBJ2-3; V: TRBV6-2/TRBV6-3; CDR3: CASSYRTSGITDTQYF
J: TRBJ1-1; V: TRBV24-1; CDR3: CATRMGQGDGNTEAFF
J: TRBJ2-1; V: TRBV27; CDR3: CASQFDYSSYNEQFF
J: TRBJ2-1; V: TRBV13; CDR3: CASSPRLVQVEQFF
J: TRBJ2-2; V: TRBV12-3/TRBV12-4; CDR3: CASSFNLRGANTGELFF
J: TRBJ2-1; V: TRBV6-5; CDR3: CASSPSGRLNEQFF
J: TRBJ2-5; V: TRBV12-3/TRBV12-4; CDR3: CASSPDWQETQYF
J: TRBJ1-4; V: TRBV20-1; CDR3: CRPFETGGSVSSEKLFF
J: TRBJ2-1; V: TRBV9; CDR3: CASSVKRDYTYNEQFF
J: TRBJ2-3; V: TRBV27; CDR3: CASSFGVGTDTQYF
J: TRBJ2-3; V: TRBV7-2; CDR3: CASSLSLAPTDTQYF
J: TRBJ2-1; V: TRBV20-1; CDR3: CSARTSGYNEQFF
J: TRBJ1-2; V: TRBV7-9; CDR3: CASSPPNRGELDGYTF
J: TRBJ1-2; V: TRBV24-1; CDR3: CATSDGQNYGYTF
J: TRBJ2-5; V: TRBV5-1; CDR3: CASTARNGIAYQETQYF
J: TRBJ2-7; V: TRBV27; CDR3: CASRGQPNYEQYF
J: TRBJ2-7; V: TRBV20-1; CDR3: CSARDPGSTTSQYF
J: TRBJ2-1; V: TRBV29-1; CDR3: CSVEDLSGTYNEQFF
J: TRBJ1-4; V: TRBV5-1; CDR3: CASSLTQGLNEKLFF
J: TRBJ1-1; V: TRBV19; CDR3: CASSTLNTEAFF
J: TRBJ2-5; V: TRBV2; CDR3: CASSGTLFGFGQETQYF
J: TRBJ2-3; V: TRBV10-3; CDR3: CAIRPLSGPSTDTQYF
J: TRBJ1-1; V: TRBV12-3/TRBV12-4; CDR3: CASRPGDRNTEAFF
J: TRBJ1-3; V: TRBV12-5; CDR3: CASGFSRGGEKNTIYF
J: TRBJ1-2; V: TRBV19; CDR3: CASLHHYGYTF